This TCR beta chain was recovered during a study of blood T cell repertoires in COVID-19. Study-wide context: The United States, Italy and Spain were the sources of the acute and convalescent COVID-19 samples.

Method: immunoSEQ multiplex PCR; TCRdb's copy keeps in-frame clones and lacks some. The table has 150,000 to 200,000 clones, about nine tenths seen once. This CDR3 has 18 residues. Germline CDR1 is LGHNA and CDR2 is YNFKEQ. J gave up 0 bases and V 1 base, and 2 bases lay outside the gene matches. The TCR originated in a man aged 55 to 70 with active or convalescent COVID-19. J is TRBJ2-6 and V is TRBV4-2, with 11 nucleotides matching TRBD2. Specimen: peripheral blood. This CDR3 reads CASSQGLAGLSGANVLTF. CDR3 sequence (DNA): TGTGCCAGCAGCCAAGGACTAGCGGGACTCTCTGGGGCCAACGTCCTGACTTTC.